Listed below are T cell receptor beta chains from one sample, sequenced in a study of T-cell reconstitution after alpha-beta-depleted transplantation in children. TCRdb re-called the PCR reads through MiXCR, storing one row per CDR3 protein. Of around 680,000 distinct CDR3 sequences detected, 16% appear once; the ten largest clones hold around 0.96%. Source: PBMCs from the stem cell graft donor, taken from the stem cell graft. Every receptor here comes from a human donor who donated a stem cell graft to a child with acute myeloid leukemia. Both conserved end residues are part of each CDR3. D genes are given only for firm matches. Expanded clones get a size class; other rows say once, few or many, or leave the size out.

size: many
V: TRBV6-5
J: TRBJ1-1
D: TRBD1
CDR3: CASRPRGDTEAFF
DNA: TGTGCCAGCAGGCCCAGGGGGGACACTGAAGCTTTCTTT

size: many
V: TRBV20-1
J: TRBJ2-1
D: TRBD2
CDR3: CSARDGLLAGVEQFF
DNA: TGCAGTGCTAGAGATGGTTTACTAGCGGGGGTTGAGCAGTTCTTC

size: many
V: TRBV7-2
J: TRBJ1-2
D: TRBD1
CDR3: CASSFLWGQDYGYTF
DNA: TGTGCCAGCAGCTTTCTCTGGGGACAGGACTATGGCTACACCTTC

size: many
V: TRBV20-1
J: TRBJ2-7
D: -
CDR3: CSAKGRRPAYEQYF
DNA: TGCAGTGCTAAGGGGAGACGTCCGGCCTACGAGCAGTACTTC

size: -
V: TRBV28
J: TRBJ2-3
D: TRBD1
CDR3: CASSLTGFGTDTQYF
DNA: TGTGCCAGCAGTCTGACAGGGTTCGGCACAGATACGCAGTATTTT

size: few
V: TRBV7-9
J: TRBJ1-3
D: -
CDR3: CASTLTGVSGNTIYF
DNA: TGTGCCAGCACCTTGACAGGTGTCTCTGGAAACACCATATATTTT

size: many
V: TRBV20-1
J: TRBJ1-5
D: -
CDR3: CSGGGYSNQPQHF
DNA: TGCAGTGGGGGGGGATATAGCAATCAGCCCCAGCATTTT

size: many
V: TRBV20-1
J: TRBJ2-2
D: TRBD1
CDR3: CSARETDRGLTGELFF
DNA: TGCAGTGCTAGAGAGACGGACAGGGGGCTCACCGGGGAGCTGTTTTTT

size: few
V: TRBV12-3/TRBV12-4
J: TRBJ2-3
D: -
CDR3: CASRTGRYTDTQYF
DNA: TGTGCCAGCAGGACAGGACGATACACAGATACGCAGTATTTT

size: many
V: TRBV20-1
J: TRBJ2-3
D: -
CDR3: CSATARTDTQYF
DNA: TGCAGTGCTACGGCCCGCACAGATACGCAGTATTTT

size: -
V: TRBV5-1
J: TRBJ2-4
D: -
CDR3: CASSLDGGENIQYF
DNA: TGCGCCAGCAGCTTGGATGGCGGGGAAAACATTCAGTACTTC

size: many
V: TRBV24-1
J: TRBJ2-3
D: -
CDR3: CATSGGLDRTDTQYF
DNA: TGTGCCACCAGTGGAGGTCTCGACAGGACAGATACGCAGTATTTT

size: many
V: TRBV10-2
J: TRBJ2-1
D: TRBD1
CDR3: CASQGASYNEQFF
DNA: TGCGCCAGCCAGGGGGCTTCCTACAATGAGCAGTTCTTC

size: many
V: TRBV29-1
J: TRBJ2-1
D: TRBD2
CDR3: CSVGRDYYNEQFF
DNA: TGCAGCGTTGGGCGGGACTACTACAATGAGCAGTTCTTC

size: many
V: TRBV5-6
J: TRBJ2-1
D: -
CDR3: CASRDGNNNEQFF
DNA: TGTGCCAGCAGGGACGGAAACAACAATGAGCAGTTCTTC

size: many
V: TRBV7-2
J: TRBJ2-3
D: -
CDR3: CASSLVRGYVADTQYF
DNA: TGTGCCAGCAGCTTAGTCCGAGGGTACGTCGCAGATACGCAGTATTTT

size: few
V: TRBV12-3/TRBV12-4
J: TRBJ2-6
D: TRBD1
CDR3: CASSSGQGSSGANVLTF
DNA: TGTGCCAGCAGTTCGGGACAGGGTAGCTCTGGGGCCAACGTCCTGACTTTC

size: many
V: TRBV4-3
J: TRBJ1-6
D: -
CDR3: CASSQEALGVLSPLHF
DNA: TGCGCCAGCAGCCAAGAAGCGTTGGGAGTCCTTTCACCCCTCCACTTT

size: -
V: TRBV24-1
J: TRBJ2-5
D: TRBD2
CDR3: CATSGGGVYQETQYF
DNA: TGTGCCACCAGTGGGGGAGGGGTCTATCAAGAGACCCAGTACTTC

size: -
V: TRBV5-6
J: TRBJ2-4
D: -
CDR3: CASSIPGGEEYF
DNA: TGTGCCAGCAGCATTCCGGGGGGCGAAGAGTACTTC

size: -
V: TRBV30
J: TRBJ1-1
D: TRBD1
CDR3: CAWNSRGLSMEAFF
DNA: TGTGCCTGGAATTCCAGGGGGCTGTCAATGGAAGCTTTCTTT

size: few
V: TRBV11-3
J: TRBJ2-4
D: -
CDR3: CASSLTVKNIQYF
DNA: TGTGCCAGCAGCTTGACTGTGAAAAACATTCAGTACTTC

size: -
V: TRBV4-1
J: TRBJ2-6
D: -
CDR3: CASSLSSVSGANVLTF
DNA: TGCGCCAGCAGCCTATCCAGTGTCTCTGGGGCCAACGTCCTGACTTTC